This T cell receptor beta chain appears in the sequencing data of a study of T cell repertoires in cytomegalovirus infection. For the study at large: CMV infection together with matching HLA type was indicated by public TCR beta signatures.

General study findings and limits: Accumulated public TCR beta family frequency recognized individuals carrying CMV together with the relevant HLA. Dominant in the ex vivo response were TCR beta clonotypes restricted by HLA-C and specific for CMV.

TCRdb ran MiXCR on the reads and lists one entry per CDR3 protein. The sample holds 450,000 to 650,000 distinct CDR3 sequences, 26% seen once. This clonotype was observed a handful of times. Its antigen is not identified. The CDR3 totals 11 residues. Trimming removed 5 bases at V and 10 bases at J, with 12 bases between. Germline CDR1 and CDR2: DFQATT and SNEGSKA (reference sequence). Sequenced material: PBMCs. The chain uses TRBV20-1 and TRBJ2-1; no definite D call. The TCR was taken from a human donor in good health (CMV status not recorded). Some clones in this sample may be carry-over from other donors' samples. The CDR3 coding sequence is TGCAGTGCTCGCGCTGGGGTAGAGCAGTTCTTC. Its protein is CSARAGVEQFF.